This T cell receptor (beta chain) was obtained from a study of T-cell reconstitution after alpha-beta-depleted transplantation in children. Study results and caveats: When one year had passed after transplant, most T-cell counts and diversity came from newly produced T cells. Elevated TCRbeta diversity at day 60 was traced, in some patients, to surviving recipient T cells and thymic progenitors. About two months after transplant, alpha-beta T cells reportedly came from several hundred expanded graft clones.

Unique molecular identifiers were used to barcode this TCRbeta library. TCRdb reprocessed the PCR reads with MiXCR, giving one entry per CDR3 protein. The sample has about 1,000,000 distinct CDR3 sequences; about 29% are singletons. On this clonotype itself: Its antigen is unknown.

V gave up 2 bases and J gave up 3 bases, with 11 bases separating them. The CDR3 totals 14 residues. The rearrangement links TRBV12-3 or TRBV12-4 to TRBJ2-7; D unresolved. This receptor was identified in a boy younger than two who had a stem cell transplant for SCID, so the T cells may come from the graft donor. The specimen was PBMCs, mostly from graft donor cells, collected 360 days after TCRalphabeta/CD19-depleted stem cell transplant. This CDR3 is CASSLRITDYEQYF. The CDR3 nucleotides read TGTGCCAGCAGTTTAAGGATCACGGACTACGAGCAGTACTTC.